This TCR beta chain was found in a study of cytomegalovirus exposure and HLA in healthy donors. PCR used 60 Vbeta primers and 13 Jbeta primers. Generated by immunoSEQ multiplex PCR, the TCRdb table keeps only in-frame clones and is missing some. The table lists about 140,000 clones, roughly 76% of them singletons. This clone has a handful of counts. CDR3 length: 15 residues. V dropped 6 bases and J dropped 0; count of bases not matched to a gene: 4. From germline, CDR1 is MDHEN and CDR2 SYDVKM. Material: PBMCs. This sequence joins TRBV28 and TRBJ2-7, with 11 bases that match TRBD1. The receptor comes from a female donor in good health and CMV-seronegative. The CDR3 coding sequence is TGTGCCAGCAGCTACGGGACAGGGGGCTCCTACGAGCAGTACTTC. It encodes CASSYGTGGSYEQYF.